The 29 T cell receptor beta chains below were found in one sample sequenced in a study of blood T cell repertoires in COVID-19. The assay was immunoSEQ multiplex PCR, and TCRdb's table has in-frame clones only and misses some. Of 90,000 to 100,000 clones in the sample, about 84% were seen once. The specimen sequenced was peripheral blood. These receptor sequences come from a man between 60 and 75 years old with acute or convalescent COVID-19.

This chain connects TRBV19 to TRBJ2-1; maybe TRBD2 (6 bases). The CDR3 extends over 16 amino acids. Trimming removed 3 bases from V and 7 bases from J, with 19 bases in between. Per germline, CDR1 LNHDA and CDR2 SQIVND (reference sequence). The CDR3 is CASSIPPGRAGNEQFF. CDR3 sequence (DNA): TGTGCCAGTAGTATCCCCCCGGGCAGGGCGGGGAATGAGCAGTTCTTC.

The count of this clone is one. The chain employs TRBV2 and TRBJ2-3, with 9 bases matching TRBD2. J gave up 7 bases and V 7 bases, and 9 bases lay outside the gene matches. This CDR3 region has 14 residues. In germline, CDR1 is SNHLY, CDR2 FYNNEI. Written as DNA, the CDR3 is TGTGCCAGCAAAGTTGGCGGGAGGGCCAATACGCAGTATTTT. Encoded protein: CASKVGGRANTQYF.

The CDR3 bases are TGTGCCAGTAGTATAAACTGGGACAGGGGGGAGGTTAAGGGCTACACCTTC. Amino acid sequence: CASSINWDRGEVKGYTF. The chain combines TRBV19 with TRBJ1-2; TRBD1 aligns across 11 bases. The CDR3 has 17 amino acids. V lost 2 bases to trimming and J lost 8 bases; unmatched junction nucleotides: 13. Germline lookup yields CDR1 LNHDA and CDR2 SQIVND (reference sequence).

V is TRBV7-2 and J is TRBJ1-2; D possibly corresponds to TRBD1 (5 bases). The ends were cut back, 3 bases at V and 4 bases at J, with 9 bases in the middle. The CDR3 sequence is 13 residues long. Germline V gene lookup returns CDR1 SGHTA and CDR2 FQGNSA. The CDR3 region has the DNA TGTGCCAGCAGCTTTGGGGCGAGCTATGGCTACACCTTC. Translating it yields CASSFGASYGYTF.

V usage is TRBV7-3 and J usage is TRBJ2-1; no reliable D call. Germline V gene sequence: CDR1 SGHTA, CDR2 FQGTGA. This CDR3 comprises 16 residues. V shed 5 bases and J shed 0 bases, with 14 bases lying between them. The CDR3, as DNA: TGTGCCAGCAGCGACTTCGGGTCCAGCTCCTACAATGAGCAGTTCTTC. Its protein product is CASSDFGSSSYNEQFF. The complete variable domain, with remaining parts taken from reference TRBV7-3 and TRBJ2-1, reads GAGVSQTPSNKVTEKGKYVELRCDPISGHTALYWYRQSLGQGPEFLIYFQGTGAADDSGLPNDRFFAVRPEGSVSTLKIQRTERGDSAVYLCASSDFGSSSYNEQFFGPGTRLTVL.

The V and J genes are TRBV9 and TRBJ2-3, with D possibly TRBD2 on 7 matching bases. From germline, CDR1 is SGDLS and CDR2 YYNGEE. The V end lost 0 bases, the J end lost 5 bases, and 22 bases lay between the germline ends. The CDR3 loop spans 18 amino acids. CDR3 DNA: TGTGCCAGCAGCGTAGGGTTAGCGCAGGGGTTAGCGGGAGATACGCAGTATTTT. Its translation: CASSVGLAQGLAGDTQYF. The complete variable domain, with remaining parts taken from reference TRBV9 and TRBJ2-3, reads DSGVTQTPKHLITATGQRVTLRCSPRSGDLSVYWYQQSLDQGLQFLIQYYNGEERAKGNILERFSAQQFPDLHSELNLSSLELGDSALYFCASSVGLAQGLAGDTQYFGPGTRLTVL.

The chain's CDR3 is CAIRGTHNEQFF. Here the CDR3 DNA reads TGTGCCATCCGAGGGACACACAATGAGCAGTTCTTC. J is TRBJ2-1 and V is TRBV7-3, with D perhaps TRBD1 (6 bases). CDR1 is SGHTA and CDR2 is FQGTGA in the germline V gene. The V and J ends lost 10 bases and 5 bases respectively, with 12 bases between them. This CDR3 spans 12 amino acids.

The chain recombines TRBV6-2 or TRBV6-3 with TRBJ1-2; 7 bases are shared with TRBD1. V gave up 4 bases and J gave up 0 bases; unmatched junction bases: 8. Germline V CDR1 and CDR2: MNHEY, SVGEGT. The length of the CDR3 is 16 residues. CDR3 DNA sequence: TGTGCCAGCAGTTTAGACTACGGGACAGCTAACTATGGCTACACCTTC. It encodes CASSLDYGTANYGYTF.

The chain is built from TRBV7-6 and TRBJ2-1, with 11 bases aligning to TRBD2. The CDR3 consists of 17 residues. Germline V lookup: CDR1 SGHVS, CDR2 FNYEAQ. V dropped 2 bases and J dropped 0; count of bases not matched to a gene: 3. The CDR3 DNA sequence: TGTGCCAGCAGCTTACGACTAGCGGGGTTCTCCTACAATGAGCAGTTCTTC. Amino acids: CASSLRLAGFSYNEQFF.

This clone was picked up one time. The chain recombines TRBV6-1 with TRBJ1-1; D uncertain. Germline assignment: CDR1 MNHNS and CDR2 SASEGT. With 2 bases removed from V and 0 bases from J, the gap between germline ends came to 7 bases. The CDR3 length is 14 residues. The CDR3 spells CASSEQVLNTEAFF. CDR3 nucleotides: TGTGCCAGCAGTGAACAGGTCCTGAACACTGAAGCTTTCTTT.

This chain connects TRBV5-4 to TRBJ2-1, with TRBD1 as a possible D gene (6 bases). Trimming stripped 5 bases from V and 6 bases from J, with 12 bases between. The germline gives CDR1 SGHNT, CDR2 YYREEE (reference sequence). The CDR3 consists of 13 residues. The CDR3 spells CASSEDRFNEQFF. Here the CDR3 DNA reads TGTGCCAGCAGTGAGGACAGATTCAATGAGCAGTTCTTC.

The rearrangement joins TRBV19 to TRBJ1-1, with 8 bases lining up with TRBD1. The CDR3 runs 14 residues. Germline assignment: CDR1 LNHDA and CDR2 SQIVND (reference sequence). The ends lost 7 bases at V and 3 bases at J; junction bases unmatched: 7. Here the CDR3 DNA reads TGTGCCAGTACGCAGGGGGCTGGGGACACTGAAGCTTTCTTT. Its translation: CASTQGAGDTEAFF.

The CDR3 DNA is TGTGCCAGCTCACCACAGGGGCCGAACACTGAAGCTTTCTTT. Translating it yields CASSPQGPNTEAFF. This chain uses TRBV18 with TRBJ1-1; D might be TRBD1 (5 bases). Germline V gives CDR1 KGHSH, CDR2 LQKENI. CDR3 length: 14 amino acids. The V end lost 1 base, the J end lost 1 base, and 7 bases lay between the germline ends.

This chain connects TRBV6-5 to TRBJ2-2, with 11 positions matching TRBD1. The length of the CDR3 is 15 residues. Trimming removed 6 bases from V and 4 bases from J; junction bases left unmatched: 4. Germline V gene lookup returns CDR1 MNHEY and CDR2 SVGAGI. The DNA for the CDR3 is TGTGCCAGCAGAATAGGACAGGGGGCCACCGGGGAGCTGTTTTTT. As protein: CASRIGQGATGELFF.

The chain is built from TRBV7-2 and TRBJ1-5, with 8 bases aligning to TRBD1. V trimming: 3 bases; J trimming: 4 bases; junction bases outside the gene matches: 5. The germline V gene encodes CDR1 SGHTA and CDR2 FQGNSA. The length of the CDR3 is 15 residues. The CDR3 loop is CASSFGQGANQPQHF. Written as DNA, the CDR3 is TGTGCCAGCAGCTTCGGACAGGGAGCAAATCAGCCCCAGCATTTT.

This rearrangement joins TRBV5-5 to TRBJ1-2; weak D call: TRBD1 (6 bases). The V gene lost 4 bases and the J gene lost 3 bases, with 13 bases spanning the gap. The CDR3 is made up of 14 amino acids. CDR1 is SGHKS, CDR2 YYEKEE, per germline (reference sequence). DNA for the CDR3: TGTGCCAGCAGCCTGGACAGTTGGGACTATGGCTACACCTTC. Its protein is CASSLDSWDYGYTF.

The rearrangement joins TRBV11-2 to TRBJ2-3; the D is unclear. Germline CDR1 is SGHAT and CDR2 is FQNNGV. The V end was cut by 5 bases, the J end by 2 bases, with 2 bases between. This CDR3 has 11 amino acids. CDR3 amino acids: CASSLTDTQYF. The CDR3 nucleotides are TGTGCCAGCAGCCTCACAGATACGCAGTATTTT.

The chain links TRBV18 to TRBJ1-1; D call uncertain. The germline V gene encodes CDR1 KGHSH and CDR2 LQKENI. The CDR3 runs 13 residues. V was pared by 1 base and J by 6 bases, with 9 bases between. The CDR3 DNA reads as TGTGCCAGCTCACCACGTCGGGAGGCTGAAGCTTTCTTT. Translation gives CASSPRREAEAFF. Full variable domain (rest looked up from reference TRBV18 and TRBJ1-1): NAGVMQNPRHLVRRRGQEARLRCSPMKGHSHVYWYRQLPEEGLKFMVYLQKENIIDESGMPKERFSAEFPKEGPSILRIQQVVRGDSAAYFCASSPRREAEAFFGQGTRLTVV.

The chain is built from TRBV5-1 and TRBJ1-4, with TRBD1 matching 7 bases. The germline V gene has CDR1 SGHRS and CDR2 YFSETQ. This CDR3 is built from 17 residues. Germline trimming cut 4 bases from V and 2 bases from J; bases unmatched to any gene: 11. CDR3 sequence: CASSPVEGAVTNEKLFF. DNA for the CDR3: TGCGCCAGCAGCCCGGTGGAGGGGGCAGTTACTAATGAAAAACTGTTTTTT.

The chain carries TRBV28 and TRBJ2-5; maybe TRBD2 (6 bases). The CDR3 runs to 15 residues. V lost 8 bases to trimming and J lost 1 base, with 17 bases between them. Germline V gives CDR1 MDHEN, CDR2 SYDVKM. The CDR3 is CASGELGGVQETQYF. CDR3 in DNA: TGTGCCAGCGGAGAGCTCGGAGGGGTCCAAGAGACCCAGTACTTC.

Only one count was recorded for this clone. The genes are TRBV4-1 and TRBJ1-1; 7 bases agree with TRBD1. The CDR3 has 18 amino acids. Germline values: CDR1 MGHRA, CDR2 YSYEKL. The V gene end was trimmed by 1 base and the J gene end by 0 bases; junction bases not matched to a gene: 11. The CDR3 DNA reads TGCGCCAGCAGCCAAGCAAGACAGGGTATTAGGATGAACACTGAAGCTTTCTTT. As protein: CASSQARQGIRMNTEAFF.

V is TRBV6-2 or TRBV6-3 and J is TRBJ2-1; tentatively, D is TRBD2 (6 bases). This CDR3 comprises 13 residues. Germline CDR1 is MNHEY and CDR2 is SVGEGT. Trimming stripped 5 bases from V and 7 bases from J, with 12 bases between. The CDR3 nucleotides read TGTGCCAGCAGTCGACTAGTAATAAATGAGCAGTTCTTC. It encodes CASSRLVINEQFF.

The J gene is TRBJ2-1, the V gene TRBV11-2, with TRBD2 identical over 12 bases. The CDR3 is 16 residues long. V trimming: 5 bases; J trimming: 4 bases; junction bases outside the gene matches: 6. Germline V gene sequence: CDR1 SGHAT, CDR2 FQNNGV. In nucleotides, the CDR3 is TGTGCCAGCAGCCCGCGACTAGCGGGAGTGTACAATGAGCAGTTCTTC. This sequence encodes CASSPRLAGVYNEQFF.

This clone turned up a few times. The chain couples TRBV6-5 to TRBJ1-4, with 7 bases lining up with TRBD1. The trim removed 4 bases at V and 6 bases at J, leaving 8 bases unmatched. CDR1 and CDR2 (germline): MNHEY, SVGAGI. The CDR3 has 15 residues. For the CDR3, the DNA is TGTGCCAGCAGTTTAACCGGGACAGTTGATGAAAAACTGTTTTTT. Its protein product is CASSLTGTVDEKLFF.

CDR3 in DNA: TGTGCCACCAGCAGATTTACAGGGGGGCAAAGCACAGATACGCAGTATTTT. It codes for CATSRFTGGQSTDTQYF. This chain joins TRBV15 and TRBJ2-3, with TRBD1 matching over 8 bases. The CDR3 runs 17 residues. Germline loops: CDR1 LNHNV, CDR2 YYDKDF (reference sequence). After removal of 2 bases from V and 0 bases from J, the junction contained 7 bases not matched to a gene.

This sequence joins TRBV4-3 and TRBJ1-2, with a weak D call TRBD1 (6 bases). V was pared by 4 bases and J by 4 bases, with 13 bases between. The CDR3 runs 14 residues. Germline CDR1 LGHNA, CDR2 YSLEER. CDR3 region: CASSPAQGSYGYTF. CDR3 coding DNA: TGCGCCAGCAGCCCCGCCCAGGGGTCCTATGGCTACACCTTC.

In this sample, this clone turned up a few times. The chain carries TRBV7-4 and TRBJ2-3, with TRBD1 identical over 9 bases. The CDR3 has 20 residues. The junction had 16 bases not matched to a gene; V was cut back by 1 base and J by 2 bases. Germline V gives CDR1 SGHVT, CDR2 SQSDAQ. The CDR3 coding sequence is TGTGCCAGCAGCTTAGGACAGGGGGTGTATTACCGCCGTTCCACAGATACGCAGTATTTT. Amino acids: CASSLGQGVYYRRSTDTQYF.

The rearrangement links TRBV5-1 to TRBJ2-3; no definite D call. This CDR3 comprises 14 residues. Trimming took off 0 bases at V and 1 base at J, with 6 bases between the two ends. In germline, CDR1 is SGHRS, CDR2 YFSETQ. CDR3 region: CASSLDRGTDTQYF. Written as DNA, the CDR3 is TGCGCCAGCAGCTTGGATAGAGGCACAGATACGCAGTATTTT.

The chain combines TRBV6-6 with TRBJ2-1, with D hard to call. The V gene's germline CDR1 is MNHNY and CDR2 SVGAGI (reference sequence). Trimming shortened V by 5 bases and J by 8 bases, and 22 bases separated the two germline ends. The CDR3 totals 16 residues. The CDR3, as DNA: TGTGCCAGCAGTGCACGAGCGCAGAACCTTGTAGATGAGCAGTTCTTC. Its translation: CASSARAQNLVDEQFF.